The subject of this entry is one T cell receptor beta chain. Clones were sequenced by immunoSEQ multiplex PCR, and TCRdb holds only the in-frame ones, with some missing. The sample has over 45,000 clones, 85% to 90% seen once. The diagnosis in patients was locally advanced or metastatic urothelial carcinoma. The data were taken from a study of PD-L1 blockade in urothelial cancer. Study details: Analysis of blood occurred 3 weeks (second dose) and 6 weeks after treatment start.

The V gene's germline CDR1 is KGHSH and CDR2 LQKENI. The CDR3 covers 14 residues. With 6 bases removed from V and 6 bases from J, the gap between germline ends came to 15 bases. The gene calls are TRBV18 and TRBJ2-1; possibly TRBD1 for D (6 bases). This specimen was PBMCs, taken around atezolizumab (anti-PD-L1) treatment. The sequence came from a man aged 50-59 years with urothelial cancer. CDR3 DNA: TGTGCCAGCTCTTTAGGGGGTTTGGGCAATGAGCAGTTCTTC. This gives the protein CASSLGGLGNEQFF.